This is a list of T cell receptor beta chains from one sample in a study. One entry per CDR3 protein, called by TCRdb with MiXCR from the 5' RACE reads. Of around 50,000 distinct CDR3 sequences detected, approximately 17% appear once; the ten largest clones hold approximately 2.5%. The sequencing sample was made of naive CD4+ T cells sorted from blood. All receptors come from a female donor with breast cancer. Each CDR3 is given with its conserved first and last residue. The D gene is left open where the match is weak. Expanded clones are given a class, and other clones once, few, many or no size at all.

TRBD2,few,TRBV10-3,TRBJ2-1,TGTGCCATCAGTCAATTCGGGACTAGCGGGGGCAATGAGCAGTTCTTC,CAISQFGTSGGNEQFF
.,.,TRBV10-2,TRBJ1-2,TGCGCCAGCAGTGAAGCAGGGGCGCCTGGCTACACCTTC,CASSEAGAPGYTF
TRBD2,.,TRBV7-8,TRBJ2-3,TGTGCCTGCAGCAGACGACTAGCAGCTGCAGATACGCAGTATTTT,CACSRRLAAADTQYF
.,few,TRBV6-6,TRBJ2-5,TGTGCCAGCAGTTACCCCAAAGAGACCCAGTACTTC,CASSYPKETQYF
.,.,TRBV29-1,TRBJ1-1,TGCAGCGGGGGGTATGTGGGCACTGAAGCTTTCTTT,CSGGYVGTEAFF
.,.,TRBV7-8,TRBJ2-1,TGTGCCAGCAGCTTTTCCGGGAGTAATGAGCAGTTCTTC,CASSFSGSNEQFF
.,many,TRBV18,TRBJ1-1,TGTGCCAGCTCACGAGGCGACACTGAAGCTTTCTTT,CASSRGDTEAFF
.,many,TRBV6-2/TRBV6-3,TRBJ2-7,TGTGCCAGCAGTTCTCACTCGCGGACCTACGAGCAGTACTTC,CASSSHSRTYEQYF
TRBD2,.,TRBV6-2/TRBV6-3,TRBJ2-1,TGTGCCAGCAGTTGCGTTAGCGGGAGGACCTACAATGAGCAGTTCTTC,CASSCVSGRTYNEQFF
.,few,TRBV20-1,TRBJ1-1,TGCAGTGCTAGAAATCCGGGGAGGACTGAAGCTTTCTTT,CSARNPGRTEAFF
.,medium-sized,TRBV4-3,TRBJ1-1,TGCGCCAGCAGCCAAGGAGCATTCACTGAAGCTTTCTTT,CASSQGAFTEAFF
.,many,TRBV28,TRBJ1-1,TGTGCCAGCAGTCCACGGGGGCTACGCAGGAACACTGAAGCTTTCTTT,CASSPRGLRRNTEAFF
.,few,TRBV27,TRBJ1-5,TGTGCCAGCAGTTTTTGCGGGGAAGGTGGTCAGCCCCAGCATTTT,CASSFCGEGGQPQHF
.,.,TRBV10-3,TRBJ2-1,TGTGCCATCAGCGCGGACAGCTACAATGAGCAGTTCTTC,CAISADSYNEQFF
.,many,TRBV29-1,TRBJ2-7,TGCAGCGTTGGCAGGGACACCTACGAGCAGTACTTC,CSVGRDTYEQYF
.,few,TRBV20-1,TRBJ2-1,TGCAGTGCTAGAGTTTTAAACAGGGATGAGCAGTTCTTC,CSARVLNRDEQFF
.,few,TRBV7-9,TRBJ2-1,TGTGCCAGCAGCTTAGAAGCGGACTACAATGAGCAGTTCTTC,CASSLEADYNEQFF
TRBD1,few,TRBV29-1,TRBJ2-1,TGCAGCGCCGCGCCTAGCCGCCGGGACAGAACGAACAATTGGTTCTTC,CSAAPSRRDRTNNWFF
.,few,TRBV5-1,TRBJ2-3,TGCGCCAGCAGCTTGATCCCTGGCACAGATACGCAGTATTTT,CASSLIPGTDTQYF
.,few,TRBV3-1,TRBJ1-6,TGTGCCAGCAGCCCTGAAAGGGGAGCACCCCTCCACTTT,CASSPERGAPLHF
TRBD2,many,TRBV7-2,TRBJ2-1,TGTGCCAGCAGCCCGATAGCGGGGGGGATATCCTACAATGAGCAGTTCTTC,CASSPIAGGISYNEQFF
TRBD2,.,TRBV20-1,TRBJ2-7,TGCAGTGCTCCTGCTAGCGGGGTACTACGCGAGCAGTACTTC,CSAPASGVLREQYF
TRBD1,few,TRBV12-3/TRBV12-4,TRBJ1-1,TGTGCCAGCAGTCGAGGACAGGGGGTATCAACTGAAGCTTTCTTT,CASSRGQGVSTEAFF
.,few,TRBV18,TRBJ2-3,TGTGCCAGCTCATCGAGGGCTGTAAGCACAGATACGCAGTATTTT,CASSSRAVSTDTQYF
.,many,TRBV7-8,TRBJ1-1,TGTGCCAGCAGCGCTGTGACAGTGAACACTGAAGCTTTCTTT,CASSAVTVNTEAFF
.,.,TRBV5-1,TRBJ2-3,TGCGCCAGCACCAGGGACCAAGGCACAGATACGCAGTATTTT,CASTRDQGTDTQYF
.,.,TRBV11-3,TRBJ2-2,TGTGCCAGCAGCTCCCCGGCTGGGGAGCTGTTTTTT,CASSSPAGELFF
.,.,TRBV5-1,TRBJ2-1,TGCGCCACGCGTTTGGGACTTCACGACAATGAGCAGTTCTTC,CATRLGLHDNEQFF
.,few,TRBV5-4,TRBJ2-1,TGTGCCAGCAGTCCGGGTCGCGACGTTGCCCTCAATGAGCAGTTCTTC,CASSPGRDVALNEQFF
.,many,TRBV28,TRBJ2-4,TGTGCCAGCAGTTTATCGCGTCCCTTAGCCAAAAACATTCAGTACTTC,CASSLSRPLAKNIQYF